This T cell receptor (beta chain) appears in the sequencing data of a study of T cells after yellow fever vaccination. Background on the study: SMART-Seq v4 Ultra Low Input prepared libraries from low-cell fractions. Points from the study as a whole: By day 5 rather than day 15, the secondary response had peaked, though it was weaker. Clones from primary vaccination mostly reappeared after the booster (approximately 96% CD4, around 90% CD8).

TCRdb re-called the 5' RACE reads with MiXCR, one entry per CDR3 protein. The data hold approximately 61,000 distinct CDR3 sequences, with roughly 7.4% observed a single time. This clonotype was observed at least ten times. The antigen remains undetermined. Here the sequenced sample was CD8+ T cells sorted from PBMCs, taken on the day of the first yellow fever vaccination. This receptor was obtained from a man aged 18 to 35 who received the YFV17D yellow fever vaccine.

In DNA form, the CDR3 reads TGTGCCAGCAGTTCGCCCCACATCGATGGATCCTACGAGCAGTACTTC. Its translation is CASSSPHIDGSYEQYF. The chain joins TRBV12-3 or TRBV12-4 to TRBJ2-7; D gene ambiguous. The CDR3 totals 16 residues. V was cut by 4 bases and J by 1 base, with 17 bases left in between.